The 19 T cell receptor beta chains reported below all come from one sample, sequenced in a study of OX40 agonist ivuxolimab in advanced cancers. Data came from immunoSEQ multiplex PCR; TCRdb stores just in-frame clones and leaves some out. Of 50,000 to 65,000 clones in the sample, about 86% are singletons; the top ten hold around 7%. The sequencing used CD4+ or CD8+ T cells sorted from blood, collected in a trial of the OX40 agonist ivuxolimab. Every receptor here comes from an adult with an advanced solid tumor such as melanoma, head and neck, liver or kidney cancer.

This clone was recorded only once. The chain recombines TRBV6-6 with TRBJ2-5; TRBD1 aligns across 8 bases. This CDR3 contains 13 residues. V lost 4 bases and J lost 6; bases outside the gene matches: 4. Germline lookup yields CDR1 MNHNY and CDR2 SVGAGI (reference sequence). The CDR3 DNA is TGTGCCAGCAGTTCGGACAGGGATAAGACCCAGTACTTC. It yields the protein CASSSDRDKTQYF.

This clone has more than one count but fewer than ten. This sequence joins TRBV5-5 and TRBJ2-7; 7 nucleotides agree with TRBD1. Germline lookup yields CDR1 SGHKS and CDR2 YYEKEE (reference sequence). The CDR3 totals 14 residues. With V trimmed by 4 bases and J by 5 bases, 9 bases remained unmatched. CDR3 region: CASSRRQGTHEQYF. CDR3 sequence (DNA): TGTGCCAGCAGCCGGAGACAGGGAACCCACGAGCAGTACTTC.

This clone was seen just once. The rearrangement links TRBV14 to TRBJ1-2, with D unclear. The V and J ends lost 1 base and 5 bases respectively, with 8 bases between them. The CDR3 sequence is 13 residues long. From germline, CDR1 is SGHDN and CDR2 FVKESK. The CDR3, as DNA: TGTGCCAGCAGCCAAGGTCAGGTATATGGCTACACCTTC. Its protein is CASSQGQVYGYTF.

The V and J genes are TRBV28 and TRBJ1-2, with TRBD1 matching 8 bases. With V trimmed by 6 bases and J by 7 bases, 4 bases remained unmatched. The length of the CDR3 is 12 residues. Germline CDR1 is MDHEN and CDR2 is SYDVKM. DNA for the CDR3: TGTGCCAGCAGCACGGGACAGGTTGGCTACACCTTC. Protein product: CASSTGQVGYTF.

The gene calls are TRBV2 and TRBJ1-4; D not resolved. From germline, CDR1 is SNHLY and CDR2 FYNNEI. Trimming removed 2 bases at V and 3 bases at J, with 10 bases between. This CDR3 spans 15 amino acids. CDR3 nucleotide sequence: TGTGCCAGCAGTGAACTGGGTGTAGCTAATGAAAAACTGTTTTTT. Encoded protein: CASSELGVANEKLFF.

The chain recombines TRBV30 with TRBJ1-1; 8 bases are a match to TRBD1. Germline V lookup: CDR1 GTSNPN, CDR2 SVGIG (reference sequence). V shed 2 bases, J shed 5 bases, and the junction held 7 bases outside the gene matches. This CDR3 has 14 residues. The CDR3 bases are TGTGCCTGGAGTCTCAGGGGGCGAAGGACTGAAGCTTTCTTT. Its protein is CAWSLRGRRTEAFF.

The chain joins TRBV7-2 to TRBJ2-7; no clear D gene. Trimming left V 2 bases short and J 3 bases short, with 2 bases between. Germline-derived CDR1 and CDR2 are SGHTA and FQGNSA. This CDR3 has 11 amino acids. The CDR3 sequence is CASSLFYEQYF. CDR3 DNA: TGTGCCAGCAGCTTATTCTACGAGCAGTACTTC. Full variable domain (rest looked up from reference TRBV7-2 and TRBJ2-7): GAGVSQSPSNKVTEKGKDVELRCDPISGHTALYWYRQSLGQGLEFLIYFQGNSAPDKSGLPSDRFSAERTGGSVSTLTIQRTQQEDSAVYLCASSLFYEQYFGPGTRLTVT.

The CDR3, as DNA: TGCGCCAGCAGCTTGGGAACGGGGGGGAGCTCCTACGAGCAGTACTTC. Its translation: CASSLGTGGSSYEQYF. The rearrangement uses TRBV5-1 and TRBJ2-7, with 8 bases fitting TRBD2. The germline CDR1 and CDR2 sequences are SGHRS and YFSETQ. V shed 0 bases, J shed 0 bases, and the junction held 5 bases outside the gene matches. There are 16 residues in the CDR3.

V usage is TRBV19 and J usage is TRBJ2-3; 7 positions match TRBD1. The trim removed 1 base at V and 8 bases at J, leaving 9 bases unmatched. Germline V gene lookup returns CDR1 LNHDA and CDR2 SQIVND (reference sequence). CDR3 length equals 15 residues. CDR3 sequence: CASSIVFGGQSTQYF. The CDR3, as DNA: TGTGCCAGTAGTATAGTCTTTGGGGGACAGAGTACGCAGTATTTT.

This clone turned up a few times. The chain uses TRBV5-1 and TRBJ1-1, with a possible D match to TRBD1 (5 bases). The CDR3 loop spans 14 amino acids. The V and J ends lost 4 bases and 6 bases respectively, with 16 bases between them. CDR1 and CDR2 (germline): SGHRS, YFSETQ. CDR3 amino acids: CASSPSEGRAEAFF. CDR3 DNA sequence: TGCGCCAGCAGCCCCTCGGAGGGGCGGGCTGAAGCTTTCTTT.

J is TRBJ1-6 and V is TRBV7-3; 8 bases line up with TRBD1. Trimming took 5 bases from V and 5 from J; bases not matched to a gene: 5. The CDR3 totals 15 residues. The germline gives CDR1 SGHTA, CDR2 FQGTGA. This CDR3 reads CASSPTGGDNSPLHF. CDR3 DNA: TGTGCCAGCAGCCCTACAGGGGGGGATAATTCACCCCTCCACTTT.

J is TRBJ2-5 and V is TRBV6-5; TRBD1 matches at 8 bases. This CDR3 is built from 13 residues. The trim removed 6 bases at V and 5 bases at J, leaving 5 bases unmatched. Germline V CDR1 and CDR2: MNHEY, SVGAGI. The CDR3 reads CASSPGGAETQYF. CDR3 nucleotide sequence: TGTGCCAGCAGCCCAGGGGGCGCGGAGACCCAGTACTTC.

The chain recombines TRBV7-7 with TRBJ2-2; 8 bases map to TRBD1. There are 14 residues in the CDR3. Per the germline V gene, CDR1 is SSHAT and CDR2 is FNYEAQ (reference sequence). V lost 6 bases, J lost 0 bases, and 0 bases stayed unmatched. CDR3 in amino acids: CASRTGANTGELFF. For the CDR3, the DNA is TGTGCCAGCAGGACAGGGGCGAACACCGGGGAGCTGTTTTTT.

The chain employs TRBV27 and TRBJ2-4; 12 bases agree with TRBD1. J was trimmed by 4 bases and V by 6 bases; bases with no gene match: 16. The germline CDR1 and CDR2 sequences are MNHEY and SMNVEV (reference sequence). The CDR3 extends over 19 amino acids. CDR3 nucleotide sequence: TGTGCCAGCAGCTTACGGCGACCCGGGACAGGGGGCGCAAAAAACATTCAGTACTTC. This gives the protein CASSLRRPGTGGAKNIQYF.

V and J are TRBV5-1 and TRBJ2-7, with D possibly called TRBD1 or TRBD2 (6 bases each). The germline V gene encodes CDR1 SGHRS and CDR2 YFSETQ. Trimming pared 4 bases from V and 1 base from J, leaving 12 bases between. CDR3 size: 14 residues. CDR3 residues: CASSRGDRSYEQYF. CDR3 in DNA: TGCGCCAGCAGCAGGGGGGACCGTTCCTACGAGCAGTACTTC. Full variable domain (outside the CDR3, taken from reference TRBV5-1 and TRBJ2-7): KAGVTQTPRYLIKTRGQQVTLSCSPISGHRSVSWYQQTPGQGLQFLFEYFSETQRNKGNFPGRFSGRQFSNSRSEMNVSTLELGDSALYLCASSRGDRSYEQYFGPGTRLTVT.

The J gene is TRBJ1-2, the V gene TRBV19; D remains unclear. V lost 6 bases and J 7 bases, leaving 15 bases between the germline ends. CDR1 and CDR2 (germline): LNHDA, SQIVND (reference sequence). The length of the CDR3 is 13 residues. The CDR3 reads CASSPSGSGGYTF. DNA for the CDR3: TGTGCCAGTAGCCCGTCGGGGTCGGGTGGCTACACCTTC.

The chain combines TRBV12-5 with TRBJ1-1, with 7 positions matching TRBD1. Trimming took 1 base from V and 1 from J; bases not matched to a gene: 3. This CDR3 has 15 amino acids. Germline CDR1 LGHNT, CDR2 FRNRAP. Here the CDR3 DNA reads TGTGCTAGTGGTTTGGGGAGGGGGCGGAACACTGAAGCTTTCTTT. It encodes CASGLGRGRNTEAFF.

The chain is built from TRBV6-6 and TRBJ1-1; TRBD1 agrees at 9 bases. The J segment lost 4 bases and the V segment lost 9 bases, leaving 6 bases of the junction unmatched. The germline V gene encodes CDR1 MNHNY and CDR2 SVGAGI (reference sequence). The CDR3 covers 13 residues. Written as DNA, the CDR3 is TGTGCCAGTTCCGGGACAGGGACCACTGAAGCTTTCTTT. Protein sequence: CASSGTGTTEAFF.

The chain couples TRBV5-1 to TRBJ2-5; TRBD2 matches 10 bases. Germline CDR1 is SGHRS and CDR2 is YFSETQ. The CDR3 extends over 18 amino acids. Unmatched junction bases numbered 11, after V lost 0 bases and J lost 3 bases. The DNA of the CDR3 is TGCGCCAGCAGCTTGGCGGCTAGCGGGGGCCGAGGGGAAGAGACCCAGTACTTC. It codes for CASSLAASGGRGEETQYF.